These 18 T cell receptor beta chains originate from one sample sequenced in a study of T-cell memory formation after mild COVID-19. TCRdb reprocessed the 5' RACE reads via MiXCR and lists one record per CDR3 protein. Seen here are some 100,000 distinct CDR3 sequences, around 10% observed once, and the top ten hold roughly 40%. Sequenced: PBMCs or a T cell subset sorted from them (not recorded which). The receptors were sampled from a man aged 18 to 30 who had mild COVID-19 (a few samples of this study predate the infection). Cell type and time point are not known.

This clonotype appeared a few times. This chain joins TRBV12-3 or TRBV12-4 and TRBJ2-7, with TRBD2 identical over 8 bases. The CDR3 totals 15 residues. V shed 2 bases and J 5 bases; nucleotides not matched to a gene: 8. CDR3 amino acids: CASSLFRGGPHEQYF. The CDR3 coding sequence is TGTGCCAGCAGTTTATTTCGGGGGGGCCCCCACGAGCAGTACTTC.

This rearrangement joins TRBV7-9 to TRBJ1-2; D gene ambiguous. Germline V gene lookup returns CDR1 SEHNR and CDR2 FQNEAQ (reference sequence). CDR3 length: 16 residues. The V and J ends lost 5 bases and 5 bases respectively, with 21 bases between them. This CDR3 reads CASSPKAAVDQYGYTF. CDR3 DNA: TGTGCCAGCAGCCCGAAAGCAGCAGTGGATCAGTATGGCTACACCTTC.

This clonotype was observed a few times. The gene calls are TRBV11-2 and TRBJ1-1, with D uncertain. Germline CDR1 SGHAT, CDR2 FQNNGV. V shed 2 bases and J shed 4 bases, with 8 bases lying between them. CDR3 length equals 13 residues. CDR3 sequence reads: CASSLYSRTEAFF. In DNA, the CDR3 is TGTGCCAGCAGCTTATATTCCCGCACTGAAGCTTTCTTT. The full variable domain, completed using reference TRBV11-2 and TRBJ1-1, is EAGVAQSPRYKIIEKRQSVAFWCNPISGHATLYWYQQILGQGPKLLIQFQNNGVVDDSQLPKDRFSAERLKGVDSTLKIQPAKLEDSAVYLCASSLYSRTEAFFGQGTRLTVV.

This clonotype was counted at least ten times. This chain links TRBV12-3 or TRBV12-4 with TRBJ1-1; D is uncertain. The CDR3 spans 12 residues. V was shortened by 3 bases and J by 3 bases, with 5 bases between the two germline ends. DNA for the CDR3: TGTGCCAGCAGTTTGGTGTACACTGAAGCTTTCTTT. Protein: CASSLVYTEAFF.

This clonotype was counted between two and nine times. The chain carries TRBV7-6 and TRBJ1-1, with no clear D. The CDR3 consists of 14 residues. CDR1 and CDR2 from the germline V gene are SGHVS and FNYEAQ. The ends were cut back, 5 bases at V and 1 base at J, with 11 bases in the middle. Written as DNA, the CDR3 is TGTGCCAGCAGCCCCCCATTAAGGAACACTGAAGCTTTCTTT. Translating gives CASSPPLRNTEAFF.

The chain carries TRBV7-9 and TRBJ2-7; 9 bases line up with TRBD1. Per the germline V gene, CDR1 is SEHNR and CDR2 is FQNEAQ (reference sequence). V lost 5 bases and J lost 5; bases outside the gene matches: 4. The CDR3 is 13 amino acids. Written as DNA, the CDR3 is TGTGCCAGCAGCCCGGGACAGGGCCACGAGCAGTACTTC. Protein: CASSPGQGHEQYF.

This chain links TRBV7-2 with TRBJ2-5; D perhaps matches TRBD2 (7 bases). Germline V lookup: CDR1 SGHTA, CDR2 FQGNSA. This CDR3 region has 17 residues. V gave up 5 bases and J gave up 0 bases, with 19 bases separating them. CDR3 protein: CASSPRGGGGYQETQYF. In DNA, the CDR3 is TGTGCCAGCAGCCCGCGCGGGGGAGGGGGGTACCAAGAGACCCAGTACTTC.

This clonotype has a handful of counts. The V and J genes are TRBV12-3 or TRBV12-4 and TRBJ1-5; D is uncertain. The ends were cut back, 3 bases at V and 3 bases at J, with 12 bases in the middle. The CDR3 has 15 residues. The CDR3 region has the DNA TGTGCCAGCAGTTTTATAGAATCCTTCAATCAGCCCCAGCATTTT. Protein product: CASSFIESFNQPQHF.

The chain employs TRBV10-3 and TRBJ2-5; maybe TRBD2 (6 bases). Germline V gene lookup returns CDR1 ENHRY and CDR2 SYGVKD. The CDR3 length is 12 residues. The V end lost 8 bases, the J end lost 5 bases, and 12 bases lay between the germline ends. CDR3 protein: CAIGLAGETQYF. CDR3 nucleotides: TGTGCCATCGGTCTTGCGGGGGAGACCCAGTACTTC.

This rearrangement joins TRBV4-1 to TRBJ2-5; TRBD2 aligns across 9 bases. With V trimmed by 1 base and J by 5 bases, 14 bases remained unmatched. The CDR3 consists of 18 residues. Germline CDR1 and CDR2: MGHRA and YSYEKL. This chain's CDR3 is CASSQAVWSSGVAETQYF. In DNA form, the CDR3 reads TGCGCCAGCAGCCAAGCAGTTTGGTCTAGCGGGGTGGCGGAGACCCAGTACTTC.

J is TRBJ1-2 and V is TRBV7-9; D ambiguous. The V gene lost 5 bases and the J gene lost 9 bases, with 13 bases spanning the gap. The V gene's germline CDR1 is SEHNR and CDR2 FQNEAQ (reference sequence). The CDR3 totals 12 residues. CDR3 residues: CASSPGAISYTF. The CDR3 DNA is TGTGCCAGCAGCCCTGGTGCTATAAGCTACACCTTC.

The table lists this clonotype with a few counts. The V call is TRBV9, the J call TRBJ1-2; weak D call: TRBD1 (5 bases). CDR1 and CDR2 from the germline V gene are SGDLS and YYNGEE. Trimming stripped 4 bases from V and 6 bases from J, with 13 bases between. The CDR3 sequence is 13 residues long. The CDR3 region has the DNA TGTGCCAGCAGCCCAGGTGGGGGGGATGGCTACACCTTC. Its translation is CASSPGGGDGYTF.

This clonotype was observed a few times. The V call is TRBV10-2, the J call TRBJ1-2; D not certain. Trimming stripped 10 bases from V and 8 bases from J, with 11 bases between. CDR3 length: 10 residues. The germline gives CDR1 WSHSY, CDR2 SAAADI. CDR3 sequence (DNA): TGCGCCAAAGAGTGGAGGGGCTACACCTTC. Translated, it gives CAKEWRGYTF.

The chain couples TRBV7-2 to TRBJ2-3; TRBD2 matches at 13 bases. The V segment lost 4 bases and the J segment 5 bases; nucleotides outside the gene matches: 3. The length of the CDR3 is 15 residues. Germline assignment: CDR1 SGHTA and CDR2 FQGNSA. CDR3 bases: TGTGCCAGCAGCTCGACTAGCGGGGGGTTAGATACGCAGTATTTT. Encoded protein: CASSSTSGGLDTQYF. The entire variable domain, with the rest obtained from reference TRBV7-2 and TRBJ2-3, is as follows: GAGVSQSPSNKVTEKGKDVELRCDPISGHTALYWYRQSLGQGLEFLIYFQGNSAPDKSGLPSDRFSAERTGGSVSTLTIQRTQQEDSAVYLCASSSTSGGLDTQYFGPGTRLTVL.

The chain is built from TRBV5-1 and TRBJ2-7, with D possibly TRBD1 on 5 matching bases. There are 13 residues in the CDR3. The V end lost 7 bases, the J end lost 0 bases, and 11 bases lay between the germline ends. Germline CDR1 SGHRS, CDR2 YFSETQ. In DNA, the CDR3 is TGCGCCAGCTGCCTGGACAACTCCTACGAGCAGTACTTC. It yields the protein CASCLDNSYEQYF. The variable domain in full, completed from reference TRBV5-1 and TRBJ2-7, reads KAGVTQTPRYLIKTRGQQVTLSCSPISGHRSVSWYQQTPGQGLQFLFEYFSETQRNKGNFPGRFSGRQFSNSRSEMNVSTLELGDSALYLCASCLDNSYEQYFGPGTRLTVT.

Ten or more counts support this clonotype. V and J are TRBV7-9 and TRBJ1-2; tentative D call: TRBD1 (6 bases). V was shortened by 1 base and J by 8 bases, with 11 bases between the two germline ends. The CDR3 contains 13 residues. The V gene's germline CDR1 is SEHNR and CDR2 FQNEAQ (reference sequence). The CDR3, as DNA: TGTGCCAGCAGCTTAGGGAACAGGGCGGGCTACACCTTC. Amino acids: CASSLGNRAGYTF.

The V gene is TRBV7-8, the J gene TRBJ2-7, with D perhaps matching TRBD2 (6 bases). In germline, CDR1 is SGHVS, CDR2 FQNEAQ. The CDR3 has 13 amino acids. The ends were cut back, 10 bases at V and 1 base at J, with 14 bases in the middle. The CDR3 protein is CATLPAGSYEQYF. The CDR3 DNA follows: TGTGCCACCCTCCCGGCGGGGTCCTACGAGCAGTACTTC. Complete variable domain (other parts from reference TRBV7-8 and TRBJ2-7): GAGVSQSPRYKVAKRGQDVALRCDPISGHVSLFWYQQALGQGPEFLTYFQNEAQLDKSGLPSDRFFAERPEGSVSTLKIQRTQQEDSAVYLCATLPAGSYEQYFGPGTRLTVT.

This clonotype was counted ten times or more. This sequence joins TRBV29-1 and TRBJ1-1, with D unclear. The V and J ends lost 6 bases and 0 bases respectively, with 8 bases between them. CDR3 length: 12 amino acids. Germline CDR1 SQVTM, CDR2 ANQGSEA. This CDR3 is CSVAYMNTEAFF. Here the CDR3 DNA reads TGCAGCGTCGCCTACATGAACACTGAAGCTTTCTTT. The complete variable domain, with remaining parts taken from reference TRBV29-1 and TRBJ1-1, reads SAVISQKPSRDICQRGTSLTIQCQVDSQVTMMFWYRQQPGQSLTLIATANQGSEATYESGFVIDKFPISRPNLTFSTLTVSNMSPEDSSIYLCSVAYMNTEAFFGQGTRLTVV.